Listed below are T cell receptor beta chains from one sample, sequenced in a study of cytomegalovirus exposure and HLA in healthy donors. Using immunoSEQ multiplex PCR, the repertoire was profiled, and TCRdb retains in-frame clones only, with some absent. The table has some 190,000 clones, about 80% seen once. The sequencing input was PBMCs. All receptors derive from a woman in her 30s in good health and CMV-seropositive. Each CDR3 is given with its conserved first and last residue. The order of the fields is J gene, D gene, V gene, clone size, CDR3 protein, CDR3 DNA. A D gene is named only where the DNA matches it firmly. The size field is filled for only some rows; it gives once, few, many or a size class.

>TRBJ1-2|-|TRBV7-6|once
CASKGRVDGYTF
TGTGCCAGCAAGGGGAGGGTAGATGGCTACACCTTC
>TRBJ1-6|TRBD1|TRBV7-8|-
CASSPWAGGAAPLHF
TGTGCCAGCAGTCCTTGGGCAGGGGGCGCTGCACCCCTCCACTTT
>TRBJ2-5|TRBD1|TRBV6-6|-
CASSYPRTGRGETQYF
TGTGCCAGCAGTTACCCGAGGACAGGGAGAGGCGAGACCCAGTACTTC
>TRBJ2-5|TRBD1|TRBV28|few
CASSLKGAVETQYF
TGTGCCAGCAGTTTAAAGGGGGCCGTGGAGACCCAGTACTTC
>TRBJ1-1|TRBD1|TRBV9|-
CASSARQGEWTEAFF
TGTGCCAGCAGCGCCCGACAGGGCGAATGGACTGAAGCTTTCTTT
>TRBJ2-3|-|TRBV5-6|-
CASTRGPGGRTDTQYF
TGTGCCAGCACCCGGGGTCCGGGGGGCCGCACAGATACGCAGTATTTT
>TRBJ2-7|-|TRBV5-6|-
CASSAVRRDLYEQYF
TGTGCCAGCAGCGCAGTGCGCAGGGATCTTTACGAGCAGTACTTC
>TRBJ2-7|TRBD2|TRBV11-3|-
CASSPGLAFYEQYF
TGTGCCAGCAGCCCGGGACTAGCATTCTACGAGCAGTACTTC
>TRBJ2-3|-|TRBV6-1|-
CASGRVFVTDTQYF
TGTGCCAGCGGCCGGGTATTTGTCACAGATACGCAGTATTTT
>TRBJ2-7|TRBD2|TRBV5-1|once
CASSSLAVRLAGGPREQYF
TGCGCCAGCAGCAGCTTGGCGGTGCGGCTAGCGGGGGGGCCGCGAGAGCAGTACTTC
>TRBJ2-2|-|TRBV4-1|once
CASSQDDRSNTGELFF
TGCGCCAGCAGCCAAGATGACAGGTCGAACACCGGGGAGCTGTTTTTT
>TRBJ2-3|TRBD2|TRBV5-1|few
CASSRTSGASDTQYF
TGCGCCAGCAGCCGGACTAGCGGTGCATCAGATACGCAGTATTTT
>TRBJ1-1|TRBD1|TRBV28|-
CASIRTGRTEAFF
TGTGCCAGCATTAGGACAGGGAGGACTGAAGCTTTCTTT
>TRBJ1-5|-|TRBV9|-
CASSVGPGNQPQHF
TGTGCCAGCAGCGTAGGTCCAGGAAATCAGCCCCAGCATTTT
>TRBJ2-7|-|TRBV7-2|-
CASSPTGRGTYEQYF
TGTGCCAGCAGCCCCACGGGGAGGGGGACCTACGAGCAGTACTTC
>TRBJ2-3|TRBD2|TRBV29-1|-
CSVDDSGGGDTQYF
TGCAGCGTTGATGATAGCGGGGGAGGGGATACGCAGTATTTT
>TRBJ2-1|-|TRBV7-2|-
CASSPNRDEQFF
TGTGCCAGCAGCCCAAACAGGGATGAGCAGTTCTTC
>TRBJ1-5|TRBD1|TRBV7-9|-
CASSLGTGNSNQPQHF
TGTGCCAGCAGCTTGGGGACAGGGAATAGCAATCAGCCCCAGCATTTT
>TRBJ2-2|-|TRBV18|few
CASSSDRSLTGELFF
TGTGCCAGCTCATCGGACAGATCGTTGACCGGGGAGCTGTTTTTT
>TRBJ2-2|-|TRBV29-1|few
CSVERGEAGDTGELFF
TGCAGCGTCGAGAGGGGGGAGGCGGGAGACACCGGGGAGCTGTTTTTT
>TRBJ2-7|-|TRBV7-2|-
CASSWDILGEQYF
TGTGCCAGCAGCTGGGACATTCTGGGGGAGCAGTACTTC
>TRBJ2-5|TRBD2|TRBV7-9|-
CASSSIRTSATETQYF
TGTGCCAGCAGCTCAATTCGGACTAGCGCGACGGAGACCCAGTACTTC
>TRBJ2-7|-|TRBV6-6|-
CASADRGSGGYEQYF
TGTGCCAGCGCGGACCGCGGGTCCGGGGGCTACGAGCAGTACTTC
>TRBJ2-5|TRBD1|TRBV11-2|-
CASSQRDRVLETQYF
TGTGCCAGCAGCCAAAGGGACAGGGTTCTGGAGACCCAGTACTTC
>TRBJ2-2|TRBD2|TRBV28|-
CASRLGGGGNTGELFF
TGTGCCAGCAGATTGGGGGGGGGAGGGAACACCGGGGAGCTGTTTTTT
>TRBJ1-1|-|TRBV19|few
CASSYERVNTEAFF
TGTGCCAGTAGTTACGAGAGGGTGAACACTGAAGCTTTCTTT
>TRBJ1-4|-|TRBV7-7|-
CASSLALAGGGVEKLFF
TGTGCTAGCAGCTTAGCCCTGGCGGGGGGAGGGGTAGAAAAACTGTTTTTT
>TRBJ2-7|TRBD1|TRBV30|few
CASSYSDRGEQYF
TGTGCCAGCAGTTACTCGGACAGGGGTGAGCAGTACTTC
>TRBJ2-3|TRBD2|TRBV7-3|-
CASSQIAGGGDTQYF
TGTGCCAGCAGCCAGATTGCGGGAGGAGGCGATACGCAGTATTTT
>TRBJ2-7|-|TRBV11-3|-
CASSPTYRGGSYEQYF
TGTGCCAGCAGCCCGACCTACAGGGGGGGCTCCTACGAGCAGTACTTC
>TRBJ2-1|TRBD2|TRBV4-2|-
CASSLPREGLLYNEQFF
TGTGCCAGCAGCCTCCCTAGGGAGGGGTTGCTCTACAATGAGCAGTTCTTC
>TRBJ2-1|-|TRBV19|few
CASNVGAHNEQFF
TGTGCCAGTAACGTGGGAGCACACAATGAGCAGTTCTTC
>TRBJ1-5|-|TRBV5-6|-
CASSLAESGIQPQHF
TGTGCCAGCAGCTTGGCCGAGTCAGGGATTCAGCCCCAGCATTTT